These 14 T cell receptor beta chains were all obtained from the same sample, sequenced in a study of neurological immune-mediated disorders. Using its own MiXCR run on the 5' RACE reads, TCRdb lists one record per CDR3 protein. The sample shows tens of thousands of distinct CDR3 sequences, roughly an eighth of them seen only once. Specimen: PBMCs. These receptors came from a woman aged 50 to 65 with HTLV-1-associated myelopathy (HAM/TSP).

This clonotype was recorded at least ten times. V usage is TRBV27 and J usage is TRBJ1-1; possibly TRBD1 for D (6 bases). The V gene lost 8 bases and the J gene lost 3 bases, with 16 bases spanning the gap. The CDR3 is 14 residues long. Germline V gene data show CDR1 as MNHEY and CDR2 as SMNVEV (reference sequence). In DNA, the CDR3 is TGTGCCAGCCGTAGGGGGGCGCGGGACACTGAAGCTTTCTTT. This encodes CASRRGARDTEAFF.

This clonotype has a count of ten or more. J is TRBJ2-5 and V is TRBV20-1, with 9 bases lining up with TRBD2. The trim removed 5 bases at V and 3 bases at J, leaving 4 bases unmatched. The CDR3 runs 13 residues. Per the germline V gene, CDR1 is DFQATT and CDR2 is SNEGSKA (reference sequence). The CDR3 sequence: CSALAGFEETQYF. In nucleotides, the CDR3 is TGCAGTGCTCTAGCGGGGTTTGAAGAGACCCAGTACTTC.

This clonotype was seen only a few times. V and J are TRBV12-5 and TRBJ2-3; D possibly corresponds to TRBD2 (5 bases). CDR1 and CDR2 (germline): LGHNT, FRNRAP. The ends were cut back, 8 bases at V and 3 bases at J, with 9 bases in the middle. This CDR3 spans 12 amino acids. In nucleotides, the CDR3 is TGTGCTAGTAGGTCGGGGACAGATACGCAGTATTTT. Encoded protein: CASRSGTDTQYF.

Regarding this clonotype: The germline gene is not matched at one end of the junction; a read error may be the cause. The CDR3 DNA sequence: TGTGCTAGCAGTTCGGACCCAGGGGCAGATACGCAGTATTTT. It translates to CASSSDPGADTQYF. The chain recombines TRBV7-7 with TRBJ2-3; D may be TRBD1 (6 bases). CDR3 length: 14 amino acids. CDR1 is SSHAT and CDR2 is FNYEAQ in the germline V gene (reference sequence).

For this clonotype: The germline gene is not matched at one end of the junction; a read error may be the cause. The CDR3 loop reads CASSKGQDEQPQHF. As DNA, the CDR3 is TGTGCCAGCAGCAAGGGACAGGATGAACAGCCCCAGCATTTT. V and J are TRBV5-1 and TRBJ1-5, with 8 bases aligning to TRBD1. This CDR3 has 14 residues. The V gene's germline CDR1 is SGHRS and CDR2 YFSETQ.

The DNA of the CDR3 is TGTGCCAGTAGCCGTCCTGTGGGATACCAAGAGACCCAGTACTTC. Protein: CASSRPVGYQETQYF. The rearrangement joins TRBV5-4 to TRBJ2-5; D gene uncertain. Deletions cut 8 bases from V and 0 bases from J, with 17 bases between. This CDR3 has 15 residues. The germline V gene has CDR1 SGHNT and CDR2 YYREEE (reference sequence).

This clonotype was seen ten or more times. The chain uses TRBV20-1 and TRBJ2-3; D possibly corresponds to TRBD2 (6 bases). Germline V lookup: CDR1 DFQATT, CDR2 SNEGSKA (reference sequence). Trimming took 6 bases from V and 2 from J, leaving 18 bases between them. The CDR3 spans 15 residues. The DNA for the CDR3 is TGCAGTGCGGATGGTATAGGAGGGCCCACAGATACGCAGTATTTT. It is translated as CSADGIGGPTDTQYF.

This clonotype was found many times. This chain joins TRBV7-2 and TRBJ2-1, with 9 nucleotides matching TRBD2. Germline assignment: CDR1 SGHTA and CDR2 FQGNSA. The CDR3 is 15 residues long. V dropped 1 base and J dropped 10; count of bases not matched to a gene: 8. CDR3 sequence reads: CASSLEAGGLEEQFF. In nucleotides, the CDR3 is TGTGCCAGCAGCTTAGAAGCGGGGGGACTGGAGGAGCAGTTCTTC.

This clonotype was seen repeatedly, ten times or more. This chain uses TRBV20-1 with TRBJ1-5; perhaps TRBD1 as D (5 bases). The CDR3 length is 12 residues. The V end was cut by 6 bases, the J end by 7 bases, with 13 bases between. Germline V gives CDR1 DFQATT, CDR2 SNEGSKA (reference sequence). Here the CDR3 reads CSASTRGQPQHF. CDR3 nucleotide sequence: TGCAGTGCGTCGACAAGGGGACAGCCCCAGCATTTT.

This clonotype has at least ten counts. This chain connects TRBV6-1 to TRBJ1-1, with D perhaps matching TRBD1 (5 bases). From germline, CDR1 is MNHNS and CDR2 SASEGT. The CDR3 spans 12 residues. The V gene lost 9 bases and the J gene lost 6 bases, with 14 bases spanning the gap. The CDR3: CARSPGAPEAFF. CDR3 nucleotides: TGTGCCAGAAGTCCCGGGGCGCCTGAAGCTTTCTTT.

This clonotype was picked up many times. V usage is TRBV7-2 and J usage is TRBJ2-1; 12 bases align to TRBD2. This CDR3 has 16 residues. Trimming removed 5 bases from V and 8 bases from J; junction bases left unmatched: 10. Germline CDR1 and CDR2: SGHTA and FQGNSA. Here the CDR3 reads CASSDILAGGRDEQFF. The CDR3 DNA follows: TGTGCCAGCAGCGATATACTAGCGGGGGGCAGGGATGAGCAGTTCTTC.

This clonotype was detected ten times or more. The chain is built from TRBV20-1 and TRBJ2-7; TRBD2 aligns across 9 bases. CDR3 length equals 18 residues. Germline V lookup: CDR1 DFQATT, CDR2 SNEGSKA (reference sequence). With V trimmed by 0 bases and J by 9 bases, 21 bases remained unmatched. In DNA, the CDR3 is TGCAGTGCTAGAGATGGCGTCGGGACTAGCCGGATCCCTAGGGGGCAGTACTTC. Its protein product is CSARDGVGTSRIPRGQYF.

This clonotype was seen at least ten times. The J gene is TRBJ1-1, the V gene TRBV29-1, with D unresolved. This CDR3 is 13 amino acids long. Looked up from germline, CDR1 is SQVTM and CDR2 is ANQGSEA. The V gene lost 7 bases and the J gene lost 0 bases, with 12 bases spanning the gap. CDR3: CSAVSWLNTEAFF. The CDR3 DNA is TGCAGCGCCGTGAGCTGGCTGAACACTGAAGCTTTCTTT. The full variable domain, completed using reference TRBV29-1 and TRBJ1-1, is SAVISQKPSRDICQRGTSLTIQCQVDSQVTMMFWYRQQPGQSLTLIATANQGSEATYESGFVIDKFPISRPNLTFSTLTVSNMSPEDSSIYLCSAVSWLNTEAFFGQGTRLTVV.

About this clonotype itself: A clone one base away is much larger, so this may be a read error. The genes are TRBV12-3 or TRBV12-4 and TRBJ1-1; unclear D gene. This CDR3 comprises 12 residues. The CDR3 DNA follows: TGTGTCAGCAGTTTCCCGAACACTGAAGCTTTCTTT. Translated: CVSSFPNTEAFF.